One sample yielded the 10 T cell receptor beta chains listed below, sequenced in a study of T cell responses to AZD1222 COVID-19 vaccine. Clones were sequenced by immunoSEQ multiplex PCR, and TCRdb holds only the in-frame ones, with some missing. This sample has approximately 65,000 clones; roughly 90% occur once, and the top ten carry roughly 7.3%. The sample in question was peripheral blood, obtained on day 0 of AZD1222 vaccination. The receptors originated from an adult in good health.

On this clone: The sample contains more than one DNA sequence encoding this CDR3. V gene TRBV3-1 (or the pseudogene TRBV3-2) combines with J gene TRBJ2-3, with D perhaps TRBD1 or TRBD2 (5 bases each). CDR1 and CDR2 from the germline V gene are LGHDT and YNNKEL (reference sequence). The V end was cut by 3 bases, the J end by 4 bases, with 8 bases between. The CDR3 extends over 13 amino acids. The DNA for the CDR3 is TGTGCCAGCAGCCAGCTGGGGGCAGATACGCAGTATTTT. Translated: CASSQLGADTQYF.

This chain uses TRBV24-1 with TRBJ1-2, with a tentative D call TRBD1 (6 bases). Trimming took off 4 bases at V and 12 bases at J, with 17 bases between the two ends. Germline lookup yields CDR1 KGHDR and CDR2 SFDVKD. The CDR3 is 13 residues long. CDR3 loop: CATSDINTGIDTF. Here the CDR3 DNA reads TGTGCCACCAGTGACATAAATACAGGGATCGACACCTTC.

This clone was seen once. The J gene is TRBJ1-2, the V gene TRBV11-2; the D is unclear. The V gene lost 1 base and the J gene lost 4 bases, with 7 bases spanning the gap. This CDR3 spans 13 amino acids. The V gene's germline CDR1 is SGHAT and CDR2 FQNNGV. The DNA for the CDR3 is TGTGCCAGCAGCTTAGGGGGAAGCTATGGCTACACCTTC. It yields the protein CASSLGGSYGYTF.

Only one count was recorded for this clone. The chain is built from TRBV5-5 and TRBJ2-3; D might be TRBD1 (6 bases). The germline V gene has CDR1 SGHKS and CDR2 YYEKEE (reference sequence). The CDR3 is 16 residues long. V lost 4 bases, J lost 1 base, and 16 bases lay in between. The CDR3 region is CASSIQQGRGTDTQYF. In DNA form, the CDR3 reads TGTGCCAGCAGCATACAACAGGGAAGGGGCACAGATACGCAGTATTTT.

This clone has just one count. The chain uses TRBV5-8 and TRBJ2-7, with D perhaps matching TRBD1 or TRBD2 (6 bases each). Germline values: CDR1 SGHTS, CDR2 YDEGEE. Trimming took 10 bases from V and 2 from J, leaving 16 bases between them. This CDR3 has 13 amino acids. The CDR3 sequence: CAGLGGGAYEQYF. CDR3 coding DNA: TGTGCCGGTTTGGGGGGCGGAGCCTACGAGCAGTACTTC.

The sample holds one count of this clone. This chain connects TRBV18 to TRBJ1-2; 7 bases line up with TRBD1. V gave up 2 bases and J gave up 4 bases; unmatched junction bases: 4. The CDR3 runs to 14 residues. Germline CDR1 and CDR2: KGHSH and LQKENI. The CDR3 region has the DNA TGTGCCAGCTCACCAACAGGGGACGGCTATGGCTACACCTTC. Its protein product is CASSPTGDGYGYTF.

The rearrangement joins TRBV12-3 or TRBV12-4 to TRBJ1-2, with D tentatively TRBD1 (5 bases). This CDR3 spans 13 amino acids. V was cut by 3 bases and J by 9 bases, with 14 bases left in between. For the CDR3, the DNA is TGTGCCAGCAGTTTGCCCGACAGTTTACGCTACACCTTC. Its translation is CASSLPDSLRYTF.

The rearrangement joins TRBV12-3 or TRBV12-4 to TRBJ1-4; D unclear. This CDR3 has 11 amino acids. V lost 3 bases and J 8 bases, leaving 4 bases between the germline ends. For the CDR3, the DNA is TGTGCCAGCAGTTTGAGGGAAAAACTGTTTTTT. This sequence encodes CASSLREKLFF.

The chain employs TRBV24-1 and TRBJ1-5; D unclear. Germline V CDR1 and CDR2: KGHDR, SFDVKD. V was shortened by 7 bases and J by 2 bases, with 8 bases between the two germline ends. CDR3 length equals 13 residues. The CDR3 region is CATRAGGNQPQHF. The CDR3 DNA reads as TGTGCCACCAGAGCCGGTGGCAATCAGCCCCAGCATTTT.

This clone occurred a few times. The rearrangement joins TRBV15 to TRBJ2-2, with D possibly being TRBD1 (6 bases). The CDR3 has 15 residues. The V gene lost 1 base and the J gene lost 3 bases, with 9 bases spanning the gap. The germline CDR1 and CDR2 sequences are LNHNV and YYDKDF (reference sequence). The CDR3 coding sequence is TGTGCCACCAGCAGAGCCGGGACATACACCGGGGAGCTGTTTTTT. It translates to CATSRAGTYTGELFF. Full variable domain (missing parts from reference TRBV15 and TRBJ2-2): DAMVIQNPRYQVTQFGKPVTLSCSQTLNHNVMYWYQQKSSQAPKLLFHYYDKDFNNEADTPDNFQSRRPNTSFCFLDIRSPGLGDTAMYLCATSRAGTYTGELFFGEGSRLTVL.